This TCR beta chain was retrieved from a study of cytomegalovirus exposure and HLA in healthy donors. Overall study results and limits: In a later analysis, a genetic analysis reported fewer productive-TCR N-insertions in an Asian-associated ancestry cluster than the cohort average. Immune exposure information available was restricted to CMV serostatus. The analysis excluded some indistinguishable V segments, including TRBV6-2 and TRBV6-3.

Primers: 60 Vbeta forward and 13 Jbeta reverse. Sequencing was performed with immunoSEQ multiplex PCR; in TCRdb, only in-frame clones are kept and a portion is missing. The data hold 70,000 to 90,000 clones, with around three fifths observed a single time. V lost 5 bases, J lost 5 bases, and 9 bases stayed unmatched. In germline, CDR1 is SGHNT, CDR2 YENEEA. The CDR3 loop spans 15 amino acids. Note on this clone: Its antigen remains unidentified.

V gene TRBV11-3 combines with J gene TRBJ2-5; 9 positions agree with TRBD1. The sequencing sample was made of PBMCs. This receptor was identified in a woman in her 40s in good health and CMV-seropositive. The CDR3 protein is CASSLGTGNVETQYF. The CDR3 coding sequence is TGTGCCAGCAGCCTAGGGACAGGGAACGTCGAGACCCAGTACTTC.